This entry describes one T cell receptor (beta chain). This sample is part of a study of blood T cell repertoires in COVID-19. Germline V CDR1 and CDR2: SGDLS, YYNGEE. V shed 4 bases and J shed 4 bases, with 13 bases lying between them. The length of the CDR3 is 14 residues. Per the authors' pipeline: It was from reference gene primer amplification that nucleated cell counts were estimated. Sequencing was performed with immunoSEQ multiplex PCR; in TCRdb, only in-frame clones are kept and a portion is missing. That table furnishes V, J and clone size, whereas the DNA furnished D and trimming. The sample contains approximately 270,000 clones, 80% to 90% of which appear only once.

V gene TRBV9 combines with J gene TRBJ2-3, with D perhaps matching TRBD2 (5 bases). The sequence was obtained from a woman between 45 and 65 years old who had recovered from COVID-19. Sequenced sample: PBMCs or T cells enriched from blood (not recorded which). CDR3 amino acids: CASSPSAGADTQYF. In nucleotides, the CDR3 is TGTGCCAGCAGCCCCTCGGCCGGGGCAGATACGCAGTATTTT.